Listed below are T cell receptor beta chains from one sample, sequenced in a study of preoperative IRX-2 immunotherapy in early breast cancer. Data came from immunoSEQ multiplex PCR; TCRdb stores just in-frame clones and leaves some out. The data hold 20,000 to 30,000 clones, with 90% to 95% observed a single time. The sample consisted of tumor tissue, taken after IRX-2 immunotherapy. All receptors derive from a human donor with breast cancer. CDR3s include the opening cysteine and the closing phenylalanine or tryptophan.

v_call | cdr3_aa
TRBV21-1 | CASSKGLAGTNEKLFF
TRBV5-1 | CASSPQGRGGTDTQYF
TRBV28 | CASRDPLMTDTQYF
TRBV7-2 | CASSLTGTGTEAFF
TRBV27 | CASSSWDTDYGYTF
TRBV6-5 | CASSRSGGAQETQYF
TRBV15 | CATSRDYRGEETQYF
TRBV7-2 | CASSNGQYNSPLHF
TRBV6-6 | CASSQTYEQYF
TRBV19 | CASSISLGGSPYEQYF
TRBV7-8 | CASSRDRRGDTQYF
TRBV19 | CASTREGQETQYF